This T cell receptor (beta chain) was identified in a study of radiotherapy plus CTLA-4 blockade in lung cancer. Method: immunoSEQ multiplex PCR; TCRdb's copy keeps in-frame clones and lacks some. The data show tens of thousands of clones, with about three quarters seen just once and 3.6% held by the top ten. The CDR3 spans 19 residues. Germline trimming cut 0 bases from V and 0 bases from J; bases unmatched to any gene: 12. Per the germline V gene, CDR1 is MNHEY and CDR2 is SMNVEV (reference sequence). General observations from the study: Blood-borne expansion of tumor-derived TCR clones followed radiotherapy plus ipilimumab.

The count of this clone is one. Its cognate antigen is unknown. The gene calls are TRBV27 and TRBJ2-7, with TRBD1 matching 9 bases. The receptor was isolated from a human donor with non-small cell lung cancer who had stable disease on radiotherapy plus ipilimumab. The source was peripheral blood, collected from a patient treated with radiotherapy plus ipilimumab. CDR3 protein: CASSLSSGQGRPRSYEQYF. In DNA form, the CDR3 reads TGTGCCAGCAGTTTATCTTCGGGACAGGGCCGGCCCCGCTCCTACGAGCAGTACTTC.